The clone carrying this T cell receptor beta chain has a single count. Its target is not known. This sample was taken from a study of shared clonotypes between healthy human individuals. Notes on the study in general: In the sorted subsets, rarefaction showed sequencing was incomplete despite large depth. Unshared clonotypes carried lower generation probabilities than those common to all four donors. Memory subsets had estimated richness that was generally smaller than that of naive subsets.

Using immunoSEQ multiplex PCR, the repertoire was profiled, and TCRdb retains in-frame clones only, with some absent. The table lists roughly 300,000 clones, about 73% of them singletons. Germline V gene sequence: CDR1 KGHSH, CDR2 LQKENI. V dropped 3 bases and J dropped 4; count of bases not matched to a gene: 13. The CDR3 sequence is 17 residues long. Donors comprised healthy HIV-negative adults lacking recent acute infections or vaccinations. The rearrangement uses TRBV18 and TRBJ2-3, with 7 bases aligning to TRBD1. The TCR originated in a man in his thirties or forties in good health. Sequencing input: memory CD4+ T cells sorted from blood. Subset meaning: CD45RA-negative fraction. This CDR3 reads CASSPSLLDRVADTQYF. The CDR3 coding sequence is TGTGCCAGCTCACCTTCCCTCCTAGACAGGGTGGCAGATACGCAGTATTTT.